These 10 T cell receptor beta chains originate from one sample sequenced in a study of shared clonotypes between healthy human individuals. TCRdb's table, derived via immunoSEQ multiplex PCR, lists solely in-frame clones and lacks some. The data hold about 480,000 clones, with approximately 79% observed a single time. Sequenced input: PBMCs. These TCRs come from a woman aged 40 to 49 in good health. Some clones in this sample may be carry-over from other donors' samples.

A word on this clone: Different DNA sequences within this sample yield the same CDR3. V and J are TRBV28 and TRBJ2-2; possible D gene TRBD1, 6 bases. The germline gives CDR1 MDHEN, CDR2 SYDVKM. The V end was cut by 3 bases, the J end by 2 bases, with 7 bases between. The CDR3 is 14 residues long. CDR3 sequence (DNA): TGTGCCAGCAGTTTGGGACAAAACACCGGGGAGCTGTTTTTT. Residues: CASSLGQNTGELFF.

This chain links TRBV4-2 with TRBJ2-2; tentatively, D is TRBD1 (6 bases). The CDR3 is made up of 15 amino acids. V lost 4 bases to trimming and J lost 7 bases, with 16 bases between them. Germline V gene sequence: CDR1 LGHNA, CDR2 YNFKEQ. In DNA, the CDR3 is TGTGCCAGCAGCCCCCAAGCAGGGGCGAGCGGGGAGCTGTTTTTT. It translates to CASSPQAGASGELFF.

In this sample, this clone turned up many times. This sample includes further DNA sequences coding for the same CDR3. This chain links TRBV4-3 with TRBJ2-6; maybe TRBD1 (5 bases). This CDR3 spans 16 amino acids. Trimming cost V 0 bases and J 1 base, with 7 bases left between them. Germline V gene lookup returns CDR1 LGHNA and CDR2 YSLEER. This CDR3 reads CASSQDKGSGANVLTF. The CDR3 region has the DNA TGCGCCAGCAGCCAAGATAAGGGGTCTGGGGCCAACGTCCTGACTTTC.

The chain carries TRBV7-2 and TRBJ2-1; D not resolved. The CDR3 loop spans 13 amino acids. CDR1 SGHTA and CDR2 FQGNSA come from the germline V gene. The ends were cut back, 0 bases at V and 10 bases at J, with 10 bases in the middle. The CDR3 reads CASSLAGSREQFF. The CDR3 nucleotides read TGTGCCAGCAGCTTAGCGGGCAGCCGGGAGCAGTTCTTC.

The V call is TRBV19, the J call TRBJ2-3; TRBD1 agrees at 10 bases. Germline V gene sequence: CDR1 LNHDA, CDR2 SQIVND (reference sequence). J was trimmed by 2 bases and V by 4 bases; bases with no gene match: 3. The CDR3 consists of 15 residues. The CDR3 nucleotides read TGTGCCAGTAGTACGGGACAGGGGAACACAGATACGCAGTATTTT. It is translated as CASSTGQGNTDTQYF.

This chain links TRBV14 with TRBJ2-3; unclear D gene. Between the trimmed V and J ends, which lost 1 base and 1 base, there was a span of 6 bases. The CDR3 totals 14 residues. Germline V CDR1 and CDR2: SGHDN, FVKESK. The CDR3 is CASSQGSGTDTQYF. The CDR3 DNA sequence: TGTGCCAGCAGCCAAGGAAGCGGCACAGATACGCAGTATTTT. Full variable domain (remainder filled in from reference TRBV14 and TRBJ2-3): EAGVTQFPSHSVIEKGQTVTLRCDPISGHDNLYWYRRVMGKEIKFLLHFVKESKQDESGMPNNRFLAERTGGTYSTLKVQPAELEDSGVYFCASSQGSGTDTQYFGPGTRLTVL.

The genes are TRBV5-1 and TRBJ2-7; 11 bases are a match to TRBD2. The CDR3 has 18 residues. The J segment lost 2 bases and the V segment lost 4 bases, leaving 14 bases of the junction unmatched. Germline V CDR1 and CDR2: SGHRS, YFSETQ. CDR3 protein: CASSRASALAGETYEQYF. CDR3 sequence (DNA): TGCGCCAGCAGCAGAGCAAGTGCACTAGCGGGAGAAACCTACGAGCAGTACTTC.

This chain joins TRBV11-2 and TRBJ2-7; tentatively, D is TRBD2 (5 bases). Trimming stripped 5 bases from V and 0 bases from J, with 8 bases between. Germline V gene sequence: CDR1 SGHAT, CDR2 FQNNGV. The length of the CDR3 is 13 residues. The DNA for the CDR3 is TGTGCCAGCAGCCGTGGGAGCTCCTACGAGCAGTACTTC. Amino acids: CASSRGSSYEQYF. Full variable domain (rest looked up from reference TRBV11-2 and TRBJ2-7): EAGVAQSPRYKIIEKRQSVAFWCNPISGHATLYWYQQILGQGPKLLIQFQNNGVVDDSQLPKDRFSAERLKGVDSTLKIQPAKLEDSAVYLCASSRGSSYEQYFGPGTRLTVT.

The chain has TRBV29-1 and TRBJ2-7; TRBD2 aligns across 10 bases. Germline values: CDR1 SQVTM, CDR2 ANQGSEA. The V and J ends lost 5 bases and 3 bases, in that order; junction bases with no gene match: 34. The CDR3 has 23 amino acids. The CDR3 sequence: CSVRSPIILAGEVVGPADYEQYF. CDR3 DNA: TGCAGCGTTCGCTCTCCCATCATTCTAGCGGGAGAGGTTGTTGGGCCGGCAGACTACGAGCAGTACTTC.

The rearrangement uses TRBV18 and TRBJ2-1; 9 positions agree with TRBD2. The CDR3 spans 16 residues. CDR1 and CDR2 (germline): KGHSH, LQKENI. The J segment lost 6 bases and the V segment lost 1 base, leaving 7 bases of the junction unmatched. CDR3 coding DNA: TGTGCCAGCTCACCACTTCTGCGGGAGGGGGCCAATGAGCAGTTCTTC. Translation gives CASSPLLREGANEQFF.